The 8 T cell receptor beta chains presented below share a single source sample, sequenced in a study of blood T cell repertoires in COVID-19. Repertoires were generated with immunoSEQ multiplex PCR, while TCRdb's copy carries only in-frame clones and drops some. This sample has about 100,000 clones, with around nine tenths found just once. Material for sequencing was peripheral blood. These receptors were collected from a human donor with COVID-19, enrolled during active disease. The donor label of this sample is uncertain.

This clone appeared once. The chain carries TRBV21-1 and TRBJ2-7; the D call TRBD1 from the table was never checked on the DNA. TRBV21-1 has pseudogene status. The CDR3 has 15 residues. The CDR3 DNA sequence: TGTGCCAGCAGCCCCTGCGGACAGGGGGTATACGAGCAGTACTTC. Translating gives CASSPCGQGVYEQYF.

This rearrangement joins TRBV6-4 to TRBJ1-1, with TRBD1 as a possible D gene (6 bases). Germline CDR1 and CDR2: MRHNA and SNTAGT. The length of the CDR3 is 13 residues. V lost 6 bases and J 6 bases, leaving 14 bases between the germline ends. The CDR3 coding sequence is TGTGCCAGCAGCCGTGAACAGGGCGCTGAAGCTTTCTTT. Its protein is CASSREQGAEAFF.

This clone was counted a single time. V usage is TRBV6-5 and J usage is TRBJ2-7; D uncertain. The V gene lost 6 bases and the J gene lost 3 bases, with 15 bases spanning the gap. CDR1 is MNHEY and CDR2 is SVGAGI in the germline V gene. The CDR3 is 14 residues long. DNA for the CDR3: TGTGCCAGCAGCCTACTGGGCAGAGACTACGAGCAGTACTTC. Amino acid sequence: CASSLLGRDYEQYF.

This chain joins TRBV10-3 and TRBJ1-2; perhaps TRBD1 as D (5 bases). CDR3 length: 13 residues. Per germline, CDR1 ENHRY and CDR2 SYGVKD. V was shortened by 4 bases and J by 6 bases, with 12 bases between the two germline ends. CDR3 region: CAISGQGNDGYTF. The DNA for the CDR3 is TGTGCCATCAGTGGTCAGGGAAATGATGGCTACACCTTC.

J is TRBJ2-5 and V is TRBV19; no clear D. The CDR3 is 13 residues long. Germline values: CDR1 LNHDA, CDR2 SQIVND (reference sequence). The ends were cut back, 8 bases at V and 5 bases at J, with 15 bases in the middle. CDR3 residues: CASRETGLETQYF. In DNA, the CDR3 is TGTGCCAGTCGCGAGACGGGTTTGGAGACCCAGTACTTC.

The chain carries TRBV7-2 and TRBJ1-1; no clear D gene. The CDR3 runs to 13 residues. The germline gives CDR1 SGHTA, CDR2 FQGNSA. Deletions cut 7 bases from V and 2 bases from J, with 11 bases between. The CDR3 protein is CASNLSPNTEAFF. CDR3 DNA: TGTGCCAGCAATTTAAGCCCCAACACTGAAGCTTTCTTT.

The chain joins TRBV12-3 or TRBV12-4 to TRBJ1-2, with 7 positions matching TRBD1. The CDR3 loop spans 13 amino acids. With 4 bases clipped from V and 5 bases from J, the junction kept 4 bases outside the gene matches. In DNA form, the CDR3 reads TGTGCCAGCAGTTCCCGGGACAGTTATGGCTACACCTTC. This gives the protein CASSSRDSYGYTF.

V usage is TRBV18 and J usage is TRBJ1-1, with TRBD1 matching over 7 bases. With V trimmed by 6 bases and J by 10 bases, 20 bases remained unmatched. From germline, CDR1 is KGHSH and CDR2 LQKENI. The CDR3 sequence is 16 residues long. CDR3 protein: CASSQRQGAFREGAFF. Here the CDR3 DNA reads TGTGCCAGCTCCCAACGACAGGGCGCCTTTAGGGAAGGAGCTTTCTTT. The complete variable domain, with remaining parts taken from reference TRBV18 and TRBJ1-1, reads NAGVMQNPRHLVRRRGQEARLRCSPMKGHSHVYWYRQLPEEGLKFMVYLQKENIIDESGMPKERFSAEFPKEGPSILRIQQVVRGDSAAYFCASSQRQGAFREGAFFGQGTRLTVV.